These T cell receptor beta chains were read from a single sample in a study of OX40 agonist ivuxolimab in advanced cancers. Measured with immunoSEQ multiplex PCR; TCRdb has only the in-frame clones, and not every one. The sample lists around 84,000 clones; around 85% were seen once. The sequencing here drew on CD4+ or CD8+ T cells sorted from blood, taken in a trial of the OX40 agonist ivuxolimab. The receptors were gathered from an adult with an advanced solid tumor such as melanoma, head and neck, liver or kidney cancer. Each CDR3 is given with its conserved first and last residue. The D gene is left open where the match is weak. Clone size is stated in some rows and not others, as once, few, many or a class when expanded.

v_gene,abundance,d_gene,j_gene,CDR3aa,CDR3nt
TRBV9,once,NA,TRBJ1-1,CASSVAPANTEAFF,TGTGCCAGCAGCGTTGCCCCGGCGAACACTGAAGCTTTCTTT
TRBV11-3,NA,TRBD2,TRBJ2-1,CASSPSTSGANEQFF,TGTGCCAGCAGCCCATCGACTAGCGGGGCCAATGAGCAGTTCTTC
TRBV9,NA,NA,TRBJ2-3,CASSVAGRTDTQYF,TGTGCCAGCAGCGTAGCAGGGCGCACAGATACGCAGTATTTT
TRBV11-2,NA,NA,TRBJ2-5,CASGALQETQYF,TGTGCCAGTGGGGCGCTACAAGAGACCCAGTACTTC
TRBV7-9,few,NA,TRBJ1-2,CASSTTARLGYTF,TGTGCCAGCAGCACGACCGCGAGGCTTGGCTACACCTTC
TRBV7-2,few,NA,TRBJ1-5,CASSLYTGANQPQHF,TGTGCCAGCAGCTTGTACACCGGGGCAAATCAGCCCCAGCATTTT
TRBV30,NA,NA,TRBJ1-5,CAWHPGEGSNQPQHF,TGTGCCTGGCACCCCGGGGAGGGTAGCAATCAGCCCCAGCATTTT
TRBV11-3,NA,TRBD1,TRBJ2-7,CASSGTGGPYEQYF,TGTGCCAGCAGCGGGACAGGGGGACCCTACGAGCAGTACTTC
TRBV7-3,once,TRBD2,TRBJ2-1,CASSLTSGLPQEQFF,TGTGCCAGCAGCTTAACTAGCGGGCTACCACAAGAGCAGTTCTTC
TRBV4-2,NA,NA,TRBJ2-1,CASSQGNEQFF,TGTGCCAGCAGCCAGGGCAATGAGCAGTTCTTC
TRBV19,NA,NA,TRBJ1-1,CASRMLRPNTEAFF,TGTGCCAGTAGGATGCTGAGACCGAACACTGAAGCTTTCTTT
TRBV19,NA,TRBD2,TRBJ2-1,CASSMGGLAGYNEQFF,TGTGCCAGTAGTATGGGGGGACTAGCGGGATACAATGAGCAGTTCTTC
TRBV2,NA,TRBD1,TRBJ2-3,CASSGTGTDTQYF,TGTGCCAGCAGTGGGACAGGAACAGATACGCAGTATTTT
TRBV19,NA,TRBD1,TRBJ1-4,CASSLYTGGHEKLFF,TGTGCCAGTAGTCTATACACAGGGGGACATGAAAAACTGTTTTTT
TRBV5-1,NA,TRBD1,TRBJ2-3,CASRSQGAGDTQYF,TGCGCCAGCAGATCGCAGGGGGCTGGAGATACGCAGTATTTT
TRBV4-1,NA,TRBD1,TRBJ2-6,CASSRGPGQGGSGANVLTF,TGCGCCAGCAGCCGAGGACCGGGACAGGGGGGATCTGGGGCCAACGTCCTGACTTTC
TRBV4-1,NA,TRBD1,TRBJ1-1,CASSRNYPGQVMNTEAFF,TGCGCCAGCAGCCGGAATTACCCGGGACAGGTCATGAACACTGAAGCTTTCTTT
TRBV7-9,once,TRBD1,TRBJ2-1,CASSLGGTGGVNNEQFF,TGTGCCAGCAGCTTAGGGGGTACAGGGGGCGTCAACAATGAGCAGTTCTTC
TRBV7-9,NA,NA,TRBJ2-5,CASSWSQGLGETQYF,TGTGCCAGCAGCTGGAGTCAGGGACTTGGGGAGACCCAGTACTTC
TRBV10-3,NA,NA,TRBJ2-7,CAIGRDASYEQYF,TGTGCCATCGGAAGGGACGCCTCCTACGAGCAGTACTTC
TRBV6-5,NA,NA,TRBJ2-7,CASSSGLHSDEQYF,TGTGCCAGCAGTTCCGGCCTCCACTCCGACGAGCAGTACTTC
TRBV27,few,NA,TRBJ1-5,CASSRTPNSSNQPQHF,TGTGCCAGCAGCCGCACCCCCAATTCTAGCAATCAGCCCCAGCATTTT
TRBV13,NA,TRBD2,TRBJ2-1,CASSLTGTSRNEQFF,TGTGCCAGCAGCTTGACCGGGACTAGCCGAAATGAGCAGTTCTTC
TRBV2,NA,TRBD2,TRBJ2-3,CASNRAGLATDTQYF,TGTGCCAGCAATCGGGCCGGACTAGCAACAGATACGCAGTATTTT
TRBV7-9,NA,TRBD1,TRBJ1-1,CASSRDRETEAFF,TGTGCCAGCAGCCGCGACAGGGAAACTGAAGCTTTCTTT
TRBV25-1,NA,TRBD1,TRBJ2-3,CASEGAGTDTQYF,TGTGCCAGCGAGGGGGCTGGGACAGATACGCAGTATTTT
TRBV30,NA,TRBD2,TRBJ2-5,CAWSPSGGPMETQYF,TGTGCCTGGAGTCCTAGCGGGGGCCCCATGGAGACCCAGTACTTC
TRBV27,NA,NA,TRBJ1-1,CASSFNRNTEAFF,TGTGCCAGCAGTTTTAACAGGAACACTGAAGCTTTCTTT
TRBV6-1,NA,NA,TRBJ2-7,CASSEAMEGLPYEQYF,TGTGCCAGCAGTGAAGCTATGGAGGGCCTTCCCTACGAGCAGTACTTC
TRBV5-5,NA,NA,TRBJ1-5,CASSLNPGAHQPQHF,TGTGCCAGCAGCTTGAACCCTGGGGCCCATCAGCCCCAGCATTTT
TRBV7-6,NA,NA,TRBJ2-2,CASSLSGANTGELFF,TGTGCCAGCAGCTTATCGGGGGCCAACACCGGGGAGCTGTTTTTT
TRBV7-2,NA,NA,TRBJ1-2,CASSFTGIQRYGEWGYTF,TGTGCCAGCAGCTTCACAGGAATACAACGCTATGGGGAATGGGGCTACACCTTC
TRBV30,once,NA,TRBJ1-5,CAWSKQVDQPQHF,TGTGCCTGGAGTAAGCAGGTCGATCAGCCCCAGCATTTT
TRBV9,NA,NA,TRBJ2-3,CASSVGGTADTQYF,TGTGCCAGCAGCGTTGGCGGTACGGCAGATACGCAGTATTTT
TRBV2,NA,TRBD1,TRBJ1-3,CASSFFTGTGRDTIYF,TGTGCCAGCAGTTTCTTCACCGGGACAGGGCGAGACACCATATATTTT
TRBV5-6,NA,NA,TRBJ2-6,CASSLEGASTNGANVLTF,TGTGCCAGCAGCTTGGAAGGAGCCAGTACAAACGGGGCCAACGTCCTGACTTTC
TRBV19,NA,NA,TRBJ1-5,CASSIGRGAGNQPQHF,TGTGCCAGTAGTATAGGCCGCGGGGCTGGCAATCAGCCCCAGCATTTT
TRBV6-6,NA,NA,TRBJ1-5,CASTLWGAGNQPQHF,TGTGCCAGCACCCTTTGGGGGGCCGGGAATCAGCCCCAGCATTTT
TRBV6-1,NA,TRBD1,TRBJ1-2,CASSRGTGGGYTF,TGTGCCAGCAGTCGAGGGACAGGGGGAGGCTACACCTTC
TRBV5-1,once,NA,TRBJ2-5,CASSLGVLVGGSQETQYF,TGCGCCAGCAGCTTGGGAGTACTTGTAGGAGGAAGCCAAGAGACCCAGTACTTC
TRBV2,once,TRBD2,TRBJ2-1,CASSEVGLAGGYNEQFF,TGTGCCAGCAGTGAAGTTGGCCTAGCGGGGGGTTACAATGAGCAGTTCTTC
TRBV2,NA,TRBD1,TRBJ1-5,CASSRQGAGNQPQHF,TGTGCCAGCAGTCGACAGGGGGCGGGCAATCAGCCCCAGCATTTT
TRBV9,NA,TRBD2,TRBJ2-1,CASSATSGSPSEQFF,TGTGCCAGCAGCGCGACTAGCGGGAGCCCCAGTGAGCAGTTCTTC
TRBV5-1,NA,TRBD2,TRBJ2-1,CASSSLSGRGYNEQFF,TGCGCCAGCAGCTCCCTTAGCGGGAGAGGATACAATGAGCAGTTCTTC
TRBV11-2,NA,NA,TRBJ1-1,CASSNQGFETEAFF,TGTGCCAGCAGTAATCAGGGGTTTGAGACTGAAGCTTTCTTT
TRBV5-1,NA,NA,TRBJ2-5,CASTLSGERETQYF,TGCGCCAGCACCTTATCTGGGGAGAGGGAGACCCAGTACTTC
TRBV29-1,NA,NA,TRBJ2-2,CSVQTQEYGELFF,TGCAGCGTGCAGACCCAGGAGTACGGGGAGCTGTTTTTT
TRBV11-3,NA,TRBD1,TRBJ1-4,CASSLNSGTGVEKLFF,TGTGCCAGCAGCTTAAATTCCGGGACAGGGGTTGAAAAACTGTTTTTT
TRBV5-1,once,TRBD1,TRBJ1-1,CASSLGDRVWDTEAFF,TGCGCCAGCAGCTTGGGGGACAGGGTTTGGGACACTGAAGCTTTCTTT
TRBV11-3,NA,NA,TRBJ1-2,CASSSRQDKSNYGYTF,TGTGCCAGCAGCTCAAGACAGGATAAATCTAACTATGGCTACACCTTC
TRBV5-6,NA,NA,TRBJ1-3,CASSFIGTSTIYF,TGTGCCAGCAGCTTTATCGGGACAAGCACCATATATTTT
TRBV6-5,NA,NA,TRBJ1-6,CASSYGAYNSPLHF,TGTGCCAGCAGTTACGGAGCCTATAATTCACCCCTCCACTTT
TRBV6-5,NA,NA,TRBJ2-3,CASGLRAEGADTQYF,TGTGCCAGCGGACTCCGTGCTGAAGGTGCAGATACGCAGTATTTT